The sequence of this T cell receptor beta chain was determined in a study of memory CD4+ T cells and cytomegalovirus serostatus. The sort gate was single viable CD3+CD4+CD8-CD45RO+ cells for memory CD4+ T cells. Produced via immunoSEQ multiplex PCR; TCRdb's table is partial and in-frame only. The profile shows 60,000 to 75,000 clones, less than 85% of them singletons. This clone was detected only once. The source is an adult in good health and CMV-seronegative. Some clones in this sample may be carry-over from other donors' samples. Input material: memory CD4+ T cells from blood.

This CDR3 reads CASSPRSGYTF. The CDR3 nucleotides read TGTGCCAGCTCACCACGAAGTGGCTACACCTTC. The chain uses TRBV18 and TRBJ1-2; D not certain. CDR3 length equals 11 residues. Germline lookup yields CDR1 KGHSH and CDR2 LQKENI. V gave up 1 base and J gave up 7 bases, with 4 bases separating them.